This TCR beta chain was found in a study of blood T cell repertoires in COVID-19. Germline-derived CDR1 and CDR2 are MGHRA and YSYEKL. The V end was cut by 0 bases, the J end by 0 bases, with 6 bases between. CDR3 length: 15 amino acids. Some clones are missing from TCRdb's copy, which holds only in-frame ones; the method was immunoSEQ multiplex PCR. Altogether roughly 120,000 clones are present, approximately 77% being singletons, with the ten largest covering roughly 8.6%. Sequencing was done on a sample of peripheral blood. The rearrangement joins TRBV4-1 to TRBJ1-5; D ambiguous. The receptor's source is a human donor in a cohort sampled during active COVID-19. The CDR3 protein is CASSQDSSSNQPQHF. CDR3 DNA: TGCGCCAGCAGCCAAGATAGTAGTAGCAATCAGCCCCAGCATTTT.